This TCR beta chain was sequenced for a study of blood T cells in healthy people across ages. CDR1 is MNHEY, CDR2 SVGAGI, per germline. The germline V and J ends were trimmed by 6 bases and 5 bases, with 4 bases remaining between them. The CDR3 runs 11 residues. Using a J-beta primer mix together with a sample-barcoded 5' primer, a second PCR was run for about 6 to 11 cycles. MiXCR, applied by TCRdb to the 5' RACE reads, yields one record per CDR3 protein. The sample consists of hundreds of thousands of distinct CDR3 sequences, 40% to 45% of them appearing once. Donation came from healthy Caucasian individuals in Russia who were aged roughly 6 to 95. Collection of approximately 9.3 milliliters of peripheral blood was performed for each donor.

J is TRBJ2-2 and V is TRBV6-5; D call uncertain. The TCR was taken from a man older than 75 in good health. Sequenced input: blood. Here the CDR3 reads CASRRTGELFF. CDR3 DNA: TGTGCCAGCAGACGTACCGGGGAGCTGTTTTTT.